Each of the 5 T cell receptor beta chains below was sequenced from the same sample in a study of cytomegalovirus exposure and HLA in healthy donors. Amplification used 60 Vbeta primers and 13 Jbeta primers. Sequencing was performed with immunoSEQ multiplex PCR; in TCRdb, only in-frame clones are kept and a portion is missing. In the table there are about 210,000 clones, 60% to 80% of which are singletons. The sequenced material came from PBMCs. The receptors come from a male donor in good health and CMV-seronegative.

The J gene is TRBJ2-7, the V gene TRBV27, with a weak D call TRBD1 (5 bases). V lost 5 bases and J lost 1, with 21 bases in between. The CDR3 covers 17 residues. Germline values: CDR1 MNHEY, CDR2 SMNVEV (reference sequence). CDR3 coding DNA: TGTGCCAGCAGTGATAGGGGAAACAGGCCCAGATCCTACGAGCAGTACTTC. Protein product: CASSDRGNRPRSYEQYF.

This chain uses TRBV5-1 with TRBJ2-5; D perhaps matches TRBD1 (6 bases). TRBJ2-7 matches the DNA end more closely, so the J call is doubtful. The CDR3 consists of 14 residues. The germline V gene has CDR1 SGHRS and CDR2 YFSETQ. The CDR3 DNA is TGCGCCAGCAGCCATAACAGGGACACCTACGAGCAGTACTTC. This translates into CASSHNRDTYEQYF.

The CDR3 loop reads CASSPPRGYGYTF. CDR3 coding DNA: TGTGCCAGTAGTCCGCCCAGGGGGTATGGCTACACCTTC. The rearrangement joins TRBV19 to TRBJ1-2, with TRBD1 matching over 7 bases. Germline V gene data show CDR1 as LNHDA and CDR2 as SQIVND (reference sequence). With 5 bases clipped from V and 5 bases from J, the junction kept 5 bases outside the gene matches. The CDR3 loop spans 13 amino acids.

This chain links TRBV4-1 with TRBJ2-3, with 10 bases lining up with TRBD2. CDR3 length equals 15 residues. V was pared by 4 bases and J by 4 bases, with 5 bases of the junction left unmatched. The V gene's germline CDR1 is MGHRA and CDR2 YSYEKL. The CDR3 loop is CASSLRTSGSDTQYF. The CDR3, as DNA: TGCGCCAGCAGCCTTCGGACTAGCGGTTCAGATACGCAGTATTTT.

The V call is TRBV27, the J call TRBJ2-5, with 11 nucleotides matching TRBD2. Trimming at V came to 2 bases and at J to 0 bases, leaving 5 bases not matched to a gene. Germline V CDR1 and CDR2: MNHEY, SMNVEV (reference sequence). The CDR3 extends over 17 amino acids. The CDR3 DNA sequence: TGTGCCAGCAGTTTACTGACTAGCGGGACGTACCAAGAGACCCAGTACTTC. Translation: CASSLLTSGTYQETQYF.